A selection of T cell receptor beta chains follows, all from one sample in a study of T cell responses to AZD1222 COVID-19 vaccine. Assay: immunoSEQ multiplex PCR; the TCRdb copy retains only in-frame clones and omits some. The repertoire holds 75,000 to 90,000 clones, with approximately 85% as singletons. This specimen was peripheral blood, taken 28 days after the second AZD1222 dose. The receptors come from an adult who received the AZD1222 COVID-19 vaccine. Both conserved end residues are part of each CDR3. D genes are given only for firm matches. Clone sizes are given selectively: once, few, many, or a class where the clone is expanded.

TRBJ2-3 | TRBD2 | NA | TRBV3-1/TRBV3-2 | CASSQEAAAGTSDPDTQYF | TGTGCCAGCAGCCAAGAAGCCGCCGCCGGGACTAGCGATCCAGATACGCAGTATTTT
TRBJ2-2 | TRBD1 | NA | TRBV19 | CASSIRTGNTGELFF | TGTGCCAGTAGTATTAGGACAGGGAACACCGGGGAGCTGTTTTTT
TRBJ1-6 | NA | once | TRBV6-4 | CASSDGGAERSPLHF | TGTGCCAGCAGTGACGGGGGGGCGGAGCGGTCACCCCTCCACTTT
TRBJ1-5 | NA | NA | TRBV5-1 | CASSPDSLNQPQHF | TGCGCCAGCAGCCCCGACAGCCTCAATCAGCCCCAGCATTTT
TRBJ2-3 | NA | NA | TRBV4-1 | CASSQEWGYTDTQYF | TGCGCCAGCAGCCAAGAATGGGGCTACACAGATACGCAGTATTTT
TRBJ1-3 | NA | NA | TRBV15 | CATSRDYTGNTIYF | TGTGCCACCAGCAGAGATTATACAGGAAACACCATATATTTT
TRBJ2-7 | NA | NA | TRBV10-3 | CAISERTAPTYEQYF | TGTGCCATCAGTGAGAGGACAGCGCCAACTTACGAGCAGTACTTC
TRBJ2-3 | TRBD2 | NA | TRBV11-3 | CASSRVAGGPGDTQYF | TGTGCCAGCAGCAGGGTAGCGGGGGGGCCGGGAGATACGCAGTATTTT
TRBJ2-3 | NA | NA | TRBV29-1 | CSVERGEGTDTQYF | TGCAGCGTTGAAAGGGGAGAGGGAACAGATACGCAGTATTTT
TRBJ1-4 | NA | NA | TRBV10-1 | CASSITGARREKLFF | TGCGCCAGCAGTATAACAGGTGCAAGGAGGGAAAAACTGTTTTTT
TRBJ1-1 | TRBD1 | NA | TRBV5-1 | CASSLTGTSNTEAFF | TGCGCCAGCAGCCTGACAGGGACCTCTAACACTGAAGCTTTCTTT
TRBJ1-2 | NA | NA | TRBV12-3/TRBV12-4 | CASSLGWGYGYTF | TGTGCCAGCAGTTTAGGGTGGGGCTATGGCTACACCTTC
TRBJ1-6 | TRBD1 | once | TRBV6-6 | CASSSGTGNSPLHF | TGTGCCAGCAGTTCCGGGACAGGTAATTCACCCCTCCACTTT
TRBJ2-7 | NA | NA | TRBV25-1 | CASSRGYEQYF | TGTGCCAGCAGTCGGGGGTACGAGCAGTACTTC
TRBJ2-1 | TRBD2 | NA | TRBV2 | CASGTSGRDNEQFF | TGTGCCAGCGGAACTAGCGGGAGGGACAATGAGCAGTTCTTC
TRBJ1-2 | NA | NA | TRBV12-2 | CASPTYGYTF | TGTGCAAGCCCTACCTATGGCTACACCTTC
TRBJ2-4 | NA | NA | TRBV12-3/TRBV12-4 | CASSPIENIQYF | TGTGCCAGCAGTCCCATAGAAAACATTCAGTACTTC
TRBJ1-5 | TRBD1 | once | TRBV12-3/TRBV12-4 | CASRQGARQPQHF | TGTGCCAGCAGACAGGGGGCTCGGCAGCCCCAGCATTTT
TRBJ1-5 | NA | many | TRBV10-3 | CAIRPDGNNQPQHF | TGTGCCATCAGACCCGACGGTAACAATCAGCCCCAGCATTTT
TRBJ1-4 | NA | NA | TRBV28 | CASSQRQFRDEKLFF | TGTGCCAGCAGTCAGAGACAGTTCAGGGATGAAAAACTGTTTTTT
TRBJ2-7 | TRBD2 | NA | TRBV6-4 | CASSDYRTSGSIVTYEQYF | TGTGCCAGCAGTGACTATAGGACTAGCGGGAGCATTGTGACCTACGAGCAGTACTTC
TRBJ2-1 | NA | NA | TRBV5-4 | CASSLRSVAHNEQFF | TGTGCCAGCAGCTTAAGAAGTGTTGCACACAATGAGCAGTTCTTC
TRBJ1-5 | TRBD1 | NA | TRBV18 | CASSPGTANQPQHF | TGTGCCAGCTCACCAGGGACAGCTAATCAGCCCCAGCATTTT
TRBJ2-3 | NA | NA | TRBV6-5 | CASSYRGPMDRDTQYF | TGTGCCAGCAGTTACCGGGGACCCATGGATCGAGATACGCAGTATTTT
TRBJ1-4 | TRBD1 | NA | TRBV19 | CASRTGGSPYEKLFF | TGTGCCAGTAGGACAGGGGGCTCTCCCTACGAAAAACTGTTTTTT
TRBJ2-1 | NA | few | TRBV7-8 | CASSYLRLTNEQFF | TGTGCCAGCAGCTATCTTAGGCTAACCAATGAGCAGTTCTTC
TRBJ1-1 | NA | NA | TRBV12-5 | CASGLESNTEAFF | TGTGCTAGTGGTTTGGAGTCGAACACTGAAGCTTTCTTT
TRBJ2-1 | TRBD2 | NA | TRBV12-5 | CACGGGLAGASSYNEQFF | TGTGCTTGTGGTGGGGGGCTAGCGGGGGCTAGCTCCTACAATGAGCAGTTCTTC
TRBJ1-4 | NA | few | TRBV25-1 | CASSSKRNEKLFF | TGTGCCAGCAGTTCCAAGAGGAATGAAAAACTGTTTTTT
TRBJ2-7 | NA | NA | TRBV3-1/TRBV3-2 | CASSLGEYEQYF | TGTGCCAGCAGTCTGGGGGAGTACGAGCAGTACTTC
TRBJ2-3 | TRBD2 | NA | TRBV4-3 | CASSQKTSGTDTQYF | TGCGCCAGCAGCCAGAAGACTAGCGGCACAGATACGCAGTATTTT
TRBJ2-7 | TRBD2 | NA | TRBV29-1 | CSVGYASGSLTYEQYF | TGCAGCGTTGGGTACGCTAGCGGGAGTTTGACCTACGAGCAGTACTTC
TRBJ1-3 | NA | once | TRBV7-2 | CASSSGWSSGNTIYF | TGTGCCAGCAGCTCGGGATGGTCCTCTGGAAACACCATATATTTT
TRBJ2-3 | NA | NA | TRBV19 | CASSIAGQRTDTQYF | TGTGCCAGTAGTATAGCGGGTCAAAGGACAGATACGCAGTATTTT
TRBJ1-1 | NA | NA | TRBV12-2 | CASRLRNTEAFF | TGTGCAAGTCGCCTGAGGAACACTGAAGCTTTCTTT
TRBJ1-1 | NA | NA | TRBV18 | CASSPEPTEAFF | TGTGCCAGCTCACCGGAGCCCACTGAAGCTTTCTTT
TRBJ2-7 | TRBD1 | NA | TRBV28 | CASSYGTGGRGQYF | TGTGCCAGCAGTTACGGGACAGGGGGCCGGGGGCAGTACTTC
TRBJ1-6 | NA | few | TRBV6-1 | CASSELEYNSPLHF | TGTGCCAGCAGTGAACTGGAATATAATTCACCCCTCCACTTT
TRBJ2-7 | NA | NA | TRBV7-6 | CASSNYHHASYEQYF | TGTGCCAGCAGCAATTATCATCATGCTAGCTACGAGCAGTACTTC
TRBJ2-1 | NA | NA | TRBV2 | CASSEGVFSYNEQFF | TGTGCCAGCAGTGAAGGGGTATTCTCCTACAATGAGCAGTTCTTC
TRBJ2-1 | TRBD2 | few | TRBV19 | CASSMGGGTYNEQFF | TGTGCCAGTAGTATGGGCGGGGGTACCTACAATGAGCAGTTCTTC
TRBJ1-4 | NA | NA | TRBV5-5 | CASSFPGNEKLFF | TGTGCCAGCAGCTTCCCGGGAAATGAAAAACTGTTTTTT
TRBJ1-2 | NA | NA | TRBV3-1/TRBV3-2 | CASSEMGGPTF | TGTGCCAGCAGCGAAATGGGGGGTCCCACCTTC
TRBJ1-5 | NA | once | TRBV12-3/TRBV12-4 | CASSLGRGPQHF | TGTGCCAGCAGTTTAGGCCGTGGGCCCCAGCATTTT
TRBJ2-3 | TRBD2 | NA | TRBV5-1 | CASSLGLAADTQYF | TGCGCCAGCAGCTTAGGACTAGCGGCAGATACGCAGTATTTT
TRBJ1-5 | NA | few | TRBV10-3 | CAISSFGGAGPQHF | TGTGCCATCAGTAGTTTCGGAGGAGCGGGGCCCCAGCATTTT
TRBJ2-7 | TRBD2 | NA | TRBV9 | CASSPTSGFSYEQYF | TGTGCCAGCAGCCCCACTAGCGGATTCTCCTACGAGCAGTACTTC
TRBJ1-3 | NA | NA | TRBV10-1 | CASRDSSGNTIYF | TGCGCCAGCAGGGACAGCTCTGGAAACACCATATATTTT
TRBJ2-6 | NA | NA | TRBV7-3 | CASSLNSGANVLTF | TGTGCCAGCAGCTTAAATTCTGGGGCCAACGTCCTGACTTTC
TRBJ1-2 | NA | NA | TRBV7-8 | CASSRGGGDIRSYTF | TGTGCCAGCAGCCGAGGGGGTGGGGACATTAGGAGCTACACCTTC
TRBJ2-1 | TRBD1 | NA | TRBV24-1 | CATKGQGSYNEQFF | TGTGCCACCAAGGGACAGGGGTCCTACAATGAGCAGTTCTTC
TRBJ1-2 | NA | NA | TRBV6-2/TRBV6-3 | CASSRSDRTNYGYTF | TGTGCCAGCAGCAGATCGGACCGGACTAACTATGGCTACACCTTC
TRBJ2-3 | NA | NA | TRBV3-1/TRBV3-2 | CASSQQGPDTQYF | TGTGCCAGCAGCCAGCAGGGCCCAGATACGCAGTATTTT
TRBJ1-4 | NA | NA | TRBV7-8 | CASSLAMSRGEKLFF | TGTGCCAGCAGCTTAGCGATGTCCCGGGGCGAAAAACTGTTTTTT
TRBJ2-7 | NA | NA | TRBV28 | CASSSGGRYEQYF | TGTGCCAGCAGTTCCGGGGGAAGGTACGAGCAGTACTTC